This T cell receptor (beta chain) was sequenced for a study of CD8+CD57+ T cells in acquired aplastic anemia. At the level of the study: An average of 3.2 ug of DNA was obtained from sorted CD4+ and CD8+ cells. On average, healthy donors gave about 11 million reads for CD4+ cells.

CDR3 and TCR beta VDJ profiling relied on genomic DNA as the template. TCRdb ran MiXCR on the reads and lists one entry per CDR3 protein. Found here are around 150,000 distinct CDR3 sequences, roughly 40% of them singletons; the top ten hold 8% to 9.5%. Germline lookup yields CDR1 SGHAT and CDR2 FQDESV (reference sequence). Trimming removed 2 bases at V and 2 bases at J, with 13 bases between. This CDR3 has 16 residues. The source material was sorted CD4+, CD8+, or CD8+CD57+ T cells (not recorded which) from PBMCs. The chain employs TRBV11-1 and TRBJ1-3; perhaps TRBD1 as D (6 bases). The clonotype was recovered from a human donor in good health, serving as a control. As DNA, the CDR3 is TGTGCCAGCAGCTTACAATCCTCAGGGGCTGGAAACACCATATATTTT. This gives the protein CASSLQSSGAGNTIYF.